One sample yielded the 5 T cell receptor beta chains listed below, sequenced in a study of CXCR3-negative and CXCR3-positive naive CD8 T cells (dated by TCRdb to the late 2010s). What the authors observed across the whole study: Compared with CXCR3-negative naive cells, CXCR3-positive naive cells had TRB CDR3s with higher hydrophobicity (lower Kidera factor 4), lower energy, and higher strength and volume indices.

No cognate antigen is known for these TCRs. TCRdb shows the sequencer as NextSeq 550. The Human TCR Profiling Kit (MiLaboratory) was used to make UMI-labeled 5' RACE TRB cDNA libraries. TCRdb reprocessed the reads and lists each CDR3 protein sequence as a single entry, with no DNA. This sample's table contains around 66,000 distinct CDR3 sequences. The top ten constitute approximately 4.4% of the sample. Specimen: naive CXCR3+ CD8+ T cells from blood. According to the study, the label for this sample's cell subset or site signals: CD45RO-CCR7+CD27+CD95- naive CD8+ T cells expressing CXCR3 (TNR3+). Receptors were obtained from a human donor in good health. Some clones in this sample may be carry-over from other donors' samples.

This chain connects TRBV12-3 or TRBV12-4 to TRBJ1-3; the TCRdb call, TRBD1, lacks DNA for checking. The CDR3 covers 11 residues. The CDR3 region is CAGDSGNTIYF.

The chain is built from TRBV9 and TRBJ1-2; TCRdb's assignment of TRBD1 cannot be checked, as there is no DNA. The CDR3 has 18 amino acids. Germline V CDR1 and CDR2: SGDLS, YYNGEE. This CDR3 reads CASSASTGTGETNYGYTF.

J is TRBJ2-1 and V is TRBV6-4; the TRBD2 assignment by TCRdb is unverifiable without DNA. The CDR3 totals 16 residues. The V gene's germline CDR1 is MRHNA and CDR2 SNTAGT. The CDR3 reads CASSESTGGAANEQFF.

This chain links TRBV5-1 with TRBJ2-5. CDR1 and CDR2 from the germline V gene are SGHRS and YFSETQ. There are 17 residues in the CDR3. CDR3 sequence: CASSLAVEGRFQETQYF.

V and J are TRBV29-1 and TRBJ2-7; TCRdb calls TRBD1, which cannot be checked without DNA. CDR3 size: 14 residues. The V gene's germline CDR1 is SQVTM and CDR2 ANQGSEA. CDR3 region: CSAASGTGGYEQYF.